Listed here are 17 T cell receptor beta chains from one sample, sequenced in a study of graft-versus-host responses after intestinal transplantation. Only in-frame clones appear in the TCRdb table, and some are missing; sequencing was by immunoSEQ multiplex PCR. The sample shows over 14,000 clones, 90% to 95% of them seen only once. The specimen was PBMCs, collected 9 days after transplant. The receptor set was obtained from a human patient who received an intestinal transplant, so some T cells may come from the graft donor.

The rearrangement links TRBV13 to TRBJ2-7; 7 bases agree with TRBD1. The CDR3 sequence is 14 residues long. Germline CDR1 is PRHDT and CDR2 is FYEKMQ (reference sequence). V trimming: 5 bases; J trimming: 5 bases; junction bases outside the gene matches: 9. This CDR3 is CASSQSGGRNEQYF. In DNA form, the CDR3 reads TGTGCCAGCAGCCAATCAGGGGGAAGGAACGAGCAGTACTTC. The full variable domain, in which reference TRBV13 and TRBJ2-7 provide the parts outside the CDR3, is AAGVIQSPRHLIKEKRETATLKCYPIPRHDTVYWYQQGPGQDPQFLISFYEKMQSDKGSIPDRFSAQQFSDYHSELNMSSLELGDSALYFCASSQSGGRNEQYFGPGTRLTVT.

This chain links TRBV6-1 with TRBJ1-1; 8 nucleotides agree with TRBD1. J was trimmed by 4 bases and V by 6 bases; bases with no gene match: 1. The CDR3 is made up of 12 amino acids. Germline lookup yields CDR1 MNHNS and CDR2 SASEGT. DNA for the CDR3: TGTGCCAGCAGAACAGGGGGCACTGAAGCTTTCTTT. Translating it yields CASRTGGTEAFF.

The V and J genes are TRBV11-3 and TRBJ1-2; D might be TRBD1 (6 bases). The V gene lost 6 bases and the J gene lost 4 bases, with 21 bases spanning the gap. Germline-derived CDR1 and CDR2 are SGHNT and YENEEA. The CDR3 loop spans 16 amino acids. In DNA, the CDR3 is TGTGCCAGCAGGCAACTAGGGGGGTGGAGTGTCTATGGCTACACCTTC. Amino acids: CASRQLGGWSVYGYTF.

The gene calls are TRBV29-1 and TRBJ2-7; the D is unclear. Trimming pared 4 bases from V and 7 bases from J, leaving 17 bases between. Germline assignment: CDR1 SQVTM and CDR2 ANQGSEA. The CDR3 is made up of 13 amino acids. The CDR3, as DNA: TGCAGCGTTGGAGGTCACTCTTCCGCTGAGCAGTACTTC. This sequence encodes CSVGGHSSAEQYF.

This chain joins TRBV27 and TRBJ2-5; D call uncertain. Germline V gene data show CDR1 as MNHEY and CDR2 as SMNVEV (reference sequence). The CDR3 has 13 amino acids. The V and J ends lost 2 bases and 9 bases respectively, with 13 bases between them. Here the CDR3 reads CASSLTRRAAQYF. As DNA, the CDR3 is TGTGCCAGCAGTTTAACGAGAAGGGCCGCCCAGTACTTC.

This sequence joins TRBV6-1 and TRBJ1-1; D remains ambiguous. CDR3 length: 12 residues. Between the trimmed V and J ends, which lost 11 bases and 2 bases, there was a span of 12 bases. The germline V gene encodes CDR1 MNHNS and CDR2 SASEGT. This chain's CDR3 is CASREGNTEAFF. Written as DNA, the CDR3 is TGTGCCTCGAGGGAGGGAAACACTGAAGCTTTCTTT.

As for this clone: The junction and the germline gene differ at one end; a read error may be behind it. The chain recombines TRBV7-3 with TRBJ2-2; tentatively, D is TRBD2 (5 bases). The V gene's germline CDR1 is SGHTA and CDR2 FQGTGA. The CDR3 totals 14 residues. CDR3 coding DNA: TGTGCCAGCAGCTTAGTGAGGGAAACCGGGGAGCTGCTTTTT. Residues: CASSLVRETGELLF.

V usage is TRBV4-1 and J usage is TRBJ2-7; D is unresolved. Germline values: CDR1 MGHRA, CDR2 YSYEKL. The CDR3 spans 13 residues. The V end lost 1 base, the J end lost 6 bases, and 10 bases lay between the germline ends. CDR3 amino acids: CASSQVIFGEQYF. CDR3 in DNA: TGCGCCAGCAGCCAAGTAATTTTTGGCGAGCAGTACTTC.

The rearrangement joins TRBV27 to TRBJ2-2; D might be TRBD1 (6 bases). Trimming took off 2 bases at V and 7 bases at J, with 11 bases between the two ends. This CDR3 comprises 14 residues. CDR1 and CDR2 from the germline V gene are MNHEY and SMNVEV (reference sequence). CDR3 residues: CASSLERGYGELFF. For the CDR3, the DNA is TGTGCCAGCAGTTTAGAGAGGGGGTACGGGGAGCTGTTTTTT.

The chain recombines TRBV6-1 with TRBJ2-1, with D possibly being TRBD1 (5 bases). From germline, CDR1 is MNHNS and CDR2 SASEGT. V lost 5 bases and J 9 bases, leaving 8 bases between the germline ends. The CDR3 is made up of 11 amino acids. The CDR3 nucleotides are TGTGCCAGCAGTTATAGGGGTGAGCAGTTCTTC. It translates to CASSYRGEQFF.

The chain joins TRBV19 to TRBJ2-3; D gene unclear. The CDR3 has 14 amino acids. Germline CDR1 and CDR2: LNHDA and SQIVND (reference sequence). V was pared by 6 bases and J by 3 bases, with 13 bases between. The CDR3 protein is CASSLSFSTDTQYF. The CDR3 DNA reads as TGTGCCAGTAGCCTAAGCTTTAGTACAGATACGCAGTATTTT.

The chain uses TRBV29-1 and TRBJ2-3; 11 nucleotides line up with TRBD2. The CDR3 is 14 residues long. V was clipped by 8 bases and J by 8 bases; unmatched bases: 12. Germline loops: CDR1 SQVTM, CDR2 ANQGSEA. CDR3 region: CSHLPSGLAGTQYF. The CDR3 DNA reads TGCAGCCATCTCCCGTCAGGACTAGCGGGTACGCAGTATTTT.

The genes are TRBV7-9 and TRBJ2-7; D unclear. CDR1 is SEHNR and CDR2 is FQNEAQ in the germline V gene (reference sequence). The CDR3 covers 14 residues. V lost 4 bases and J lost 0, with 10 bases in between. The CDR3 is CASSSTDGSYEQYF. The DNA of the CDR3 is TGTGCCAGCAGCTCCACCGACGGCTCCTACGAGCAGTACTTC.

The V gene is TRBV28, the J gene TRBJ2-1, with D possibly being TRBD2 (5 bases). In germline, CDR1 is MDHEN, CDR2 SYDVKM. The CDR3 is 11 residues long. Trimming stripped 5 bases from V and 14 bases from J, with 13 bases between. The chain's CDR3 is CASSLGSSEFF. CDR3 DNA sequence: TGTGCCAGCAGTCTTGGGAGCAGTGAGTTCTTC.

This chain uses TRBV27 with TRBJ2-7; D not resolved. The CDR3 is 14 amino acids. Trimming removed 3 bases from V and 3 bases from J, with 12 bases in between. The V gene's germline CDR1 is MNHEY and CDR2 SMNVEV (reference sequence). The CDR3 sequence is CASSFVGKIYEQYF. CDR3 DNA sequence: TGTGCCAGCAGTTTTGTCGGCAAAATCTACGAGCAGTACTTC.

The chain has TRBV2 and TRBJ2-7; 8 bases are shared with TRBD2. Unmatched junction bases numbered 8, after V lost 10 bases and J lost 0 bases. The germline gives CDR1 SNHLY, CDR2 FYNNEI. The CDR3 runs 14 residues. As DNA, the CDR3 is TGTGCCATCGTACTAGCGGACCTCTCCTACGAGCAGTACTTC. As protein: CAIVLADLSYEQYF.

This chain uses TRBV30 with TRBJ2-7, with D maybe TRBD1 (6 bases). CDR3 length equals 10 residues. The V gene lost 8 bases and the J gene lost 1 base, with 6 bases spanning the gap. CDR1 and CDR2 (germline): GTSNPN, SVGIG (reference sequence). CDR3 residues: CAQGSYEQYF. CDR3 in DNA: TGTGCCCAGGGGTCCTACGAGCAGTACTTC. Full variable domain (outside the CDR3, taken from reference TRBV30 and TRBJ2-7): SQTIHQWPATLVQPVGSPLSLECTVEGTSNPNLYWYRQAAGRGLQLLFYSVGIGQISSEVPQNLSASRPQDRQFILSSKKLLLSDSGFYLCAQGSYEQYFGPGTRLTVT.